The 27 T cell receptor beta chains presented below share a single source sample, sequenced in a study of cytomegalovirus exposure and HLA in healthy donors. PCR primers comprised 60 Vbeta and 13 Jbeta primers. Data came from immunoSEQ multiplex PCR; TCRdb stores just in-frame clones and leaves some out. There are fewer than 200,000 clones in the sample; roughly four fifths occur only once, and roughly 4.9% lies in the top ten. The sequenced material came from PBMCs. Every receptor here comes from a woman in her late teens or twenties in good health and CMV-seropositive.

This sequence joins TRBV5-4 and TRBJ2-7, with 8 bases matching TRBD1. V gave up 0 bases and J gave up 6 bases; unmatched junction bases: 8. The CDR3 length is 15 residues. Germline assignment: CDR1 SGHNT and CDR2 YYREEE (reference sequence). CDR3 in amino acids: CASSLAGRGPAEQYF. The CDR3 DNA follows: TGTGCCAGCAGCTTGGCCGGCAGGGGGCCCGCCGAGCAGTACTTC.

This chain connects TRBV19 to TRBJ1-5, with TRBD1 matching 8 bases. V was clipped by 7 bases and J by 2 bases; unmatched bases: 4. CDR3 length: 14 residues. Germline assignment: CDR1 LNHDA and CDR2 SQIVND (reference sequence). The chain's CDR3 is CASTPTGGNQPQHF. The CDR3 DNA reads TGTGCCAGTACCCCGACAGGGGGCAATCAGCCCCAGCATTTT.

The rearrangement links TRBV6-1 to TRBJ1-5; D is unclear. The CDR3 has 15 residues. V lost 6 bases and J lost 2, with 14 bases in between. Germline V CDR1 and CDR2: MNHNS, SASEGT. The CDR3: CASSPGGAGNQPQHF. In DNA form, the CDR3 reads TGTGCCAGCAGCCCGGGAGGTGCGGGCAATCAGCCCCAGCATTTT.

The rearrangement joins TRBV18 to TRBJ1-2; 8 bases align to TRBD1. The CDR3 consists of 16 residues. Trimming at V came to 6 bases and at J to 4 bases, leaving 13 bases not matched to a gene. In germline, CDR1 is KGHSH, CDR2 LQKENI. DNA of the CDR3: TGTGCCAGCTCCGCCAACGAAGACAGGGGAAGCTATGGCTACACCTTC. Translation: CASSANEDRGSYGYTF.

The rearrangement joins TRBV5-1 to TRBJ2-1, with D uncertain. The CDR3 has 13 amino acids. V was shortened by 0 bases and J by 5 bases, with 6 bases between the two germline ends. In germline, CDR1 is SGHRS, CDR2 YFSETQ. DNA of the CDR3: TGCGCCAGCAGCTTGGGTACAAACAATGAGCAGTTCTTC. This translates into CASSLGTNNEQFF.

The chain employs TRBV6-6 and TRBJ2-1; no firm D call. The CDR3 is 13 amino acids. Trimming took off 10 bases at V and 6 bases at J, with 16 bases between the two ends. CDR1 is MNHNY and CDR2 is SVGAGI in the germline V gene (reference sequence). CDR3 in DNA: TGTGCCACTACAGACCCGCCCTTCAATGAGCAGTTCTTC. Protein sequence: CATTDPPFNEQFF.

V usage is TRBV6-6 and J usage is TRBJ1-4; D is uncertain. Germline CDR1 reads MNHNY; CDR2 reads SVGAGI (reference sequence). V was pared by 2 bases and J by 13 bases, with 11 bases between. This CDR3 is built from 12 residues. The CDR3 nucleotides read TGTGCCAGCAGTTACCGAGGCGAGTCACTGTTTTTT. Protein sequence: CASSYRGESLFF.

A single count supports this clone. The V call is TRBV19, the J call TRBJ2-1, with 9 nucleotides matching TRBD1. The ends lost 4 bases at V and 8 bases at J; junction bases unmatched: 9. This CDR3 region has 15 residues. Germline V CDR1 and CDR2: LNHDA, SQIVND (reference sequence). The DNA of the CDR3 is TGTGCCAGTAGTACCCGCCCCACAGGGGGCCATGAGCAGTTCTTC. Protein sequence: CASSTRPTGGHEQFF.

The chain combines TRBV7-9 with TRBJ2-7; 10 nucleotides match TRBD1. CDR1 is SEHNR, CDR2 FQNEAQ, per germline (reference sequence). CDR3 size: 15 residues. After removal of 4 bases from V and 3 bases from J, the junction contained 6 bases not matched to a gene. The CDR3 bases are TGTGCCAGCAGCTCCCGGGACAGGGGATACTACGAGCAGTACTTC. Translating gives CASSSRDRGYYEQYF. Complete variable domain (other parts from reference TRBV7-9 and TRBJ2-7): DTGVSQNPRHKITKRGQNVTFRCDPISEHNRLYWYRQTLGQGPEFLTYFQNEAQLEKSRLLSDRFSAERPKGSFSTLEIQRTEQGDSAMYLCASSSRDRGYYEQYFGPGTRLTVT.

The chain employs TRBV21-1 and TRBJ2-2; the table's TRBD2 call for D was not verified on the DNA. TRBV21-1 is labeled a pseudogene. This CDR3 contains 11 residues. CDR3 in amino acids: CASSRSRELFF. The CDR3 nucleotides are TGTGCCAGCAGCCGGTCCAGGGAGCTGTTTTTT.

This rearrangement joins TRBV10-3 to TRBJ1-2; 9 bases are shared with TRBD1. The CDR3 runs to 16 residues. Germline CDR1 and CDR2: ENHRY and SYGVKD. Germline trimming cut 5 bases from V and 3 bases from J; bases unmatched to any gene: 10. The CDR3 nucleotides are TGTGCCATCAGTCAGTATGGACAGGGGTCGTACTATGGCTACACCTTC. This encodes CAISQYGQGSYYGYTF.

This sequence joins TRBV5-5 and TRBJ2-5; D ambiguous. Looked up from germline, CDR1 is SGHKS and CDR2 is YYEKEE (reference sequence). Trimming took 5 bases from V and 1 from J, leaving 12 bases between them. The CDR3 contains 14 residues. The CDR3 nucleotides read TGTGCCAGCAGTACGCGAGGATCCCAAGAGACCCAGTACTTC. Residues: CASSTRGSQETQYF.

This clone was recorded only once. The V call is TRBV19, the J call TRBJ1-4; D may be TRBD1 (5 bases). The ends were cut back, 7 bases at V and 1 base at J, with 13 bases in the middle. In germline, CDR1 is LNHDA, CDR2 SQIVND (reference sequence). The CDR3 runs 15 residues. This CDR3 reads CASTPVGGTNEKLFF. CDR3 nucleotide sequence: TGTGCCAGTACCCCCGTCGGGGGAACTAATGAAAAACTGTTTTTT.

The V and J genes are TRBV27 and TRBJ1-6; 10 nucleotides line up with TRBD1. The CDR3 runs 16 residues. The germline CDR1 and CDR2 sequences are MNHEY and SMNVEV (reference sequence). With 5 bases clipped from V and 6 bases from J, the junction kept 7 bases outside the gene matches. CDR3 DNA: TGTGCCAGCAGTACTGACAGGGGGCCGAGTAATTCACCCCTCCACTTT. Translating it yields CASSTDRGPSNSPLHF.

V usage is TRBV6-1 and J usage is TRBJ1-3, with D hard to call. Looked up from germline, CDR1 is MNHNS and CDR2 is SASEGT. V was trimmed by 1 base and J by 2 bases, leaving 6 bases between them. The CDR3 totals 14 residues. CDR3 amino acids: CASSEVTPGNTIYF. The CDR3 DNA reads TGTGCCAGCAGTGAAGTTACACCTGGAAACACCATATATTTT.

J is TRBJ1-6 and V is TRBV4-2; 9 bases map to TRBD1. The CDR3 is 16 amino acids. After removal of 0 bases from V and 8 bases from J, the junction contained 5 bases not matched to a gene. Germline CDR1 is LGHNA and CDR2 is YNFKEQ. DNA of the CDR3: TGTGCCAGCAGCCAAGACTTCCGGACAGGGGATTCACCCCTCCACTTT. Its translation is CASSQDFRTGDSPLHF.

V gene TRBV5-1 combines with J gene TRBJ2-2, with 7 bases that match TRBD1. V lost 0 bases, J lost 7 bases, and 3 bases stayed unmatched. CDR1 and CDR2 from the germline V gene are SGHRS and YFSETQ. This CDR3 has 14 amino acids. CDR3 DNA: TGCGCCAGCAGCTTGGCGACAGGGAACGGGGAGCTGTTTTTT. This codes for CASSLATGNGELFF.

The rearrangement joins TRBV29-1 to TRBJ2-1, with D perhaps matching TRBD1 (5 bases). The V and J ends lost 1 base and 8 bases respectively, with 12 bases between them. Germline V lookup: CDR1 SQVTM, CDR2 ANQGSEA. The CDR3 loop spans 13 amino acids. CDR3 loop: CSVEGQGTDEQFF. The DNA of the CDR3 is TGCAGCGTTGAAGGGCAGGGTACTGATGAGCAGTTCTTC.

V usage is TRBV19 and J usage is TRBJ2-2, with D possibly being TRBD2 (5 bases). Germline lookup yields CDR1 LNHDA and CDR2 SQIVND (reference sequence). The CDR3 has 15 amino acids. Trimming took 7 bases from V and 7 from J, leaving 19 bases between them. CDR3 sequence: CASTSPGSNVGELFF. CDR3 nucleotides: TGTGCCAGTACCTCCCCGGGATCGAACGTCGGGGAGCTGTTTTTT.

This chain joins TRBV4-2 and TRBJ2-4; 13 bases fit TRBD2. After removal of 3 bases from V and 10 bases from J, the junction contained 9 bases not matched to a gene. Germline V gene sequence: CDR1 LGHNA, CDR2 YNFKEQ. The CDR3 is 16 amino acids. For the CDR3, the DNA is TGTGCCAGCAGCCACATACTAGCGGGGGGGCGAGGGATTCAGTACTTC. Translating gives CASSHILAGGRGIQYF.

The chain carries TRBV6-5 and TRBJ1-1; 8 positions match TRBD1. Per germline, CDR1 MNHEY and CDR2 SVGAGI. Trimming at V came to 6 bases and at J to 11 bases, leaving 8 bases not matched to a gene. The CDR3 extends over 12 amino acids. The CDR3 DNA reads TGTGCCAGCAGCGGGACAGGCCGTGGGGCTTTCTTT. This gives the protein CASSGTGRGAFF.

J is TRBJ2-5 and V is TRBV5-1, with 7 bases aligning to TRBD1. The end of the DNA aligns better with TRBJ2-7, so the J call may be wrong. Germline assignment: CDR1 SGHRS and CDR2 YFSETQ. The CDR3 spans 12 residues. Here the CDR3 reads CASSRYRGEQYF. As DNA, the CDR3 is TGCGCCAGCAGCCGCTACAGGGGCGAGCAGTACTTC.

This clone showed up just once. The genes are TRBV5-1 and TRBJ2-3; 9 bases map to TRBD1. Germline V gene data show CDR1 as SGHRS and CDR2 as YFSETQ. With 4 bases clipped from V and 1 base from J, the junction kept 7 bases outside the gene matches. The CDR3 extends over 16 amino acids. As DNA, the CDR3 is TGCGCCAGCAGCCCCCGGGACAGGGACGGCACAGATACGCAGTATTTT. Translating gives CASSPRDRDGTDTQYF.

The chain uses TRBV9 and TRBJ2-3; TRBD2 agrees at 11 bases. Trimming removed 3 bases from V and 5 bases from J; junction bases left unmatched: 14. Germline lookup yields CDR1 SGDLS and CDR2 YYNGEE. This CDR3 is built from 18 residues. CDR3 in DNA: TGTGCCAGCAGCGCCCCGGAGGGTAGCGGGGGGGCGGTAGATACGCAGTATTTT. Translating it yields CASSAPEGSGGAVDTQYF.

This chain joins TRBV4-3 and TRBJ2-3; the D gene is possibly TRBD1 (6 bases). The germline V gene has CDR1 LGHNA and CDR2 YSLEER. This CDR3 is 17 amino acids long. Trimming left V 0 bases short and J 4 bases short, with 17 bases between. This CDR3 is CASSQELRGGGADTQYF. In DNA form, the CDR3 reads TGCGCCAGCAGCCAAGAGCTGCGAGGGGGTGGCGCAGATACGCAGTATTTT.

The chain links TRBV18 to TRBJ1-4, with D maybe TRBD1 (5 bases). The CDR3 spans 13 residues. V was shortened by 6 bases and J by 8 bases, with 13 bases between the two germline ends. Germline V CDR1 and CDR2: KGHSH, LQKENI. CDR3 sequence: CASSGGPWEKLFF. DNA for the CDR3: TGTGCCAGCTCGGGGGGACCGTGGGAAAAACTGTTTTTT.

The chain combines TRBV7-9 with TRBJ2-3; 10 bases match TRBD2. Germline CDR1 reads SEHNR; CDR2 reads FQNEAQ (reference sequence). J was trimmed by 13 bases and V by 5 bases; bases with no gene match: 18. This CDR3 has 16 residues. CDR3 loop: CASSPIRLSGGAHKYF. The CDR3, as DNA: TGTGCCAGCAGCCCGATCCGACTAAGCGGGGGGGCCCATAAGTATTTT.